Listed here are 15 T cell receptor beta chains from one sample, sequenced in a study of OX40 agonist ivuxolimab in advanced cancers. TCRdb's copy holds only in-frame clones and misses some; the assay was immunoSEQ multiplex PCR. The sample contains 52,000 or so clones, less than 90% of which appear only once. The source material was CD4+ or CD8+ T cells sorted from blood, sampled in a trial of the OX40 agonist ivuxolimab. These receptor sequences come from an adult with an advanced solid tumor such as melanoma, head and neck, liver or kidney cancer.

The chain has TRBV6-6 and TRBJ1-2; possible D gene TRBD1, 5 bases. V lost 0 bases, J lost 7 bases, and 12 bases lay in between. The CDR3 is 14 amino acids. Germline lookup yields CDR1 MNHNY and CDR2 SVGAGI (reference sequence). The CDR3 is CASSYSQVEIGYTF. In DNA form, the CDR3 reads TGTGCCAGCAGTTACTCACAGGTGGAGATTGGCTACACCTTC.

The chain links TRBV5-1 to TRBJ1-1; D gene ambiguous. This CDR3 has 15 amino acids. Germline CDR1 and CDR2: SGHRS and YFSETQ. V was pared by 0 bases and J by 0 bases, with 9 bases between. In DNA, the CDR3 is TGCGCCAGCAGCTTGGAGGCGATCATGAACACTGAAGCTTTCTTT. It specifies CASSLEAIMNTEAFF.

The chain is built from TRBV25-1 and TRBJ2-3; 7 nucleotides match TRBD1. Germline V gene data show CDR1 as MGHDK and CDR2 as SYGVNS. This CDR3 has 17 residues. The V and J ends lost 1 base and 4 bases, in that order; junction bases with no gene match: 11. CDR3 bases: TGTGCCAGCAGTGAATCTCACCCGGGACAGCCTCCAGATACGCAGTATTTT. This codes for CASSESHPGQPPDTQYF.

CDR3 DNA sequence: TGTGCCAGCGGGCCGGTGAGGGGACTAGGGGGGTTCTACGAGCAGTACTTC. As protein: CASGPVRGLGGFYEQYF. The chain links TRBV7-9 to TRBJ2-7; 8 bases are a match to TRBD2. V shed 8 bases, J shed 3 bases, and the junction held 18 bases outside the gene matches. Germline lookup yields CDR1 SEHNR and CDR2 FQNEAQ (reference sequence). The length of the CDR3 is 17 residues.

The rearrangement uses TRBV5-1 and TRBJ2-6, with D hard to call. Germline lookup yields CDR1 SGHRS and CDR2 YFSETQ. The CDR3 is 14 amino acids. The V and J ends lost 7 bases and 5 bases respectively, with 13 bases between them. CDR3 sequence reads: CASGSQSRANVLTF. The CDR3 coding sequence is TGCGCCAGCGGTTCACAAAGTCGGGCCAACGTCCTGACTTTC.

V usage is TRBV19 and J usage is TRBJ2-2; no definite D call. Per germline, CDR1 LNHDA and CDR2 SQIVND (reference sequence). The CDR3 consists of 15 residues. Trimming removed 2 bases from V and 3 bases from J, with 10 bases in between. The CDR3 region is CASSISSGDTGELFF. The DNA for the CDR3 is TGTGCCAGTAGTATATCAAGTGGGGACACCGGGGAGCTGTTTTTT. Together with reference TRBV19 and TRBJ2-2, the CDR3 gives the full variable domain: DGGITQSPKYLFRKEGQNVTLSCEQNLNHDAMYWYRQDPGQGLRLIYYSQIVNDFQKGDIAEGYSVSREKKESFPLTVTSAQKNPTAFYLCASSISSGDTGELFFGEGSRLTVL.

The rearrangement joins TRBV9 to TRBJ2-3, with a tentative D call TRBD1 (6 bases). The CDR3 runs 16 residues. Between the trimmed V and J ends, which lost 4 bases and 0 bases, there was a span of 15 bases. Germline V gene sequence: CDR1 SGDLS, CDR2 YYNGEE. CDR3 region: CASSLGTRDSTDTQYF. For the CDR3, the DNA is TGTGCCAGCAGCCTCGGGACAAGGGATAGCACAGATACGCAGTATTTT.

The chain is built from TRBV6-1 and TRBJ1-5; D remains ambiguous. The V gene lost 7 bases and the J gene lost 3 bases, with 10 bases spanning the gap. The CDR3 totals 13 residues. Germline V CDR1 and CDR2: MNHNS, SASEGT. The CDR3 region has the DNA TGTGCCAGCAAAGACGTACCCAATCAGCCCCAGCATTTT. This codes for CASKDVPNQPQHF.

The CDR3 nucleotides read TGTGCCAGCAGTTCCGGGACAGGGAGCTTCAATAATTCACCCCTCCACTTT. It codes for CASSSGTGSFNNSPLHF. This chain connects TRBV5-4 to TRBJ1-6, with TRBD1 matching 9 bases. This CDR3 has 17 amino acids. Germline CDR1 and CDR2: SGHNT and YYREEE (reference sequence). V shed 5 bases, J shed 5 bases, and the junction held 11 bases outside the gene matches.

On this clone: One junction end does not reproduce the germline sequence, and a read error may be involved. The rearrangement links TRBV6-5 to TRBJ2-2; 10 nucleotides align to TRBD2. This CDR3 spans 15 amino acids. The V gene's germline CDR1 is MNHEY and CDR2 SVGAGI. Written as DNA, the CDR3 is TGTGCCAGCAGTAAAACGTCCTCAGCGGGGGGGGCGCTGTTTTTT. Protein product: CASSKTSSAGGALFF.

This rearrangement joins TRBV11-2 to TRBJ1-2; no clear D. Trimming took 5 bases from V and 10 from J, leaving 14 bases between them. CDR1 SGHAT and CDR2 FQNNGV come from the germline V gene. CDR3 length equals 12 residues. The CDR3 DNA is TGTGCCAGCAGCCCGATAGTGGATGACTACACCTTC. It specifies CASSPIVDDYTF. The full variable domain, rest sourced from reference TRBV11-2 and TRBJ1-2, is EAGVAQSPRYKIIEKRQSVAFWCNPISGHATLYWYQQILGQGPKLLIQFQNNGVVDDSQLPKDRFSAERLKGVDSTLKIQPAKLEDSAVYLCASSPIVDDYTFGSGTRLTVV.

The chain combines TRBV19 with TRBJ1-3; D gene ambiguous. Trimming took off 3 bases at V and 0 bases at J, with 12 bases between the two ends. Germline-derived CDR1 and CDR2 are LNHDA and SQIVND (reference sequence). This CDR3 has 16 amino acids. DNA of the CDR3: TGTGCCAGTAGTATTGTAGTCGGCACCTCTGGAAACACCATATATTTT. Its translation: CASSIVVGTSGNTIYF. The whole variable domain, remainder taken from reference TRBV19 and TRBJ1-3, is DGGITQSPKYLFRKEGQNVTLSCEQNLNHDAMYWYRQDPGQGLRLIYYSQIVNDFQKGDIAEGYSVSREKKESFPLTVTSAQKNPTAFYLCASSIVVGTSGNTIYFGEGSWLTVV.

This chain links TRBV15 with TRBJ2-7; D is unclear. Trimming stripped 0 bases from V and 7 bases from J, with 7 bases between. The V gene's germline CDR1 is LNHNV and CDR2 YYDKDF (reference sequence). The CDR3 totals 12 residues. CDR3 in amino acids: CATSRDSTEQYF. The DNA for the CDR3 is TGTGCCACCAGCAGAGATTCAACAGAGCAGTACTTC. The full variable domain, its missing parts supplied by reference TRBV15 and TRBJ2-7, is DAMVIQNPRYQVTQFGKPVTLSCSQTLNHNVMYWYQQKSSQAPKLLFHYYDKDFNNEADTPDNFQSRRPNTSFCFLDIRSPGLGDTAMYLCATSRDSTEQYFGPGTRLTVT.

The chain is built from TRBV5-8 and TRBJ2-5; D unresolved. Germline-derived CDR1 and CDR2 are SGHTS and YDEGEE. The CDR3 totals 13 residues. The ends were cut back, 1 base at V and 2 bases at J, with 6 bases in the middle. CDR3 sequence (DNA): TGTGCCAGCAGCTTGTTCCCGCAAGAGACCCAGTACTTC. Encoded protein: CASSLFPQETQYF.

The rearrangement joins TRBV7-6 to TRBJ1-6; the D is unclear. V lost 1 base and J lost 6, with 7 bases in between. The CDR3 consists of 14 residues. CDR1 is SGHVS, CDR2 FNYEAQ, per germline. In DNA form, the CDR3 reads TGTGCCAGCAGCTTAGGGGGAACTAATTCACCCCTCCACTTT. It encodes CASSLGGTNSPLHF.